The sequence of this T cell receptor beta chain was determined in a study of blood T cell repertoires in COVID-19. For the study at large: Sources were T cells, B-cell-depleted T cells, or PBMCs; the material itself was cDNA or gDNA.

In the authors' methods: By means of reference gene primer amplification, nucleated cell counts were estimated. Using immunoSEQ multiplex PCR, the repertoire was profiled, and TCRdb retains in-frame clones only, with some absent. Clone size and V and J calls were adopted from that table, with D and trimming inferred from the DNA. Seen here are 200,000 to 300,000 clones, about 87% observed once, and the top ten hold 3% to 4%. Germline V gene sequence: CDR1 SGHRS, CDR2 YFSETQ. V was cut by 0 bases and J by 0 bases, with 19 bases left in between. CDR3 length equals 20 residues. The receptor comes from a woman between 40 and 55 years old with acute or convalescent COVID-19. The chain carries TRBV5-1 and TRBJ1-6; D gene uncertain. The specimen sequenced was peripheral blood. The CDR3, as DNA: TGCGCCAGCAGCTTGGATGACCGGCGGCCCGGAAGCTCCTATAATTCACCCCTCCACTTT. As protein: CASSLDDRRPGSSYNSPLHF.